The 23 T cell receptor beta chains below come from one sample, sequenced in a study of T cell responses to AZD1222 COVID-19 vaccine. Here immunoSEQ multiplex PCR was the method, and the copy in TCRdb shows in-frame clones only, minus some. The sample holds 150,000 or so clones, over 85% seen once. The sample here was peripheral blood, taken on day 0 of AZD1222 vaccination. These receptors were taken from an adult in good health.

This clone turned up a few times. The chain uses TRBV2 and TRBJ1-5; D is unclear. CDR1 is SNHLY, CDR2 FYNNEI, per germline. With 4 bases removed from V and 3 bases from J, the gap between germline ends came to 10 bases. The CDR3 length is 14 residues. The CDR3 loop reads CASSGLLPNQPQHF. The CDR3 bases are TGTGCCAGCAGTGGCCTACTACCCAATCAGCCCCAGCATTTT.

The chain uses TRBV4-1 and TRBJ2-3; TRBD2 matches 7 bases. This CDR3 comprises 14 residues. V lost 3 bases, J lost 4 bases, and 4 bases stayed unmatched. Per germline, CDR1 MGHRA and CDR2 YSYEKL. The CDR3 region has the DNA TGCGCCAGCAGCCAGGGCGGGAGATCAGATACGCAGTATTTT. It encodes CASSQGGRSDTQYF.

The CDR3 sequence: CASSLWDSEYF. CDR3 sequence (DNA): TGTGCCAGCAGCTTATGGGACAGCGAGTACTTC. The V and J genes are TRBV11-3 and TRBJ2-7, with 7 bases matching TRBD1. With V trimmed by 2 bases and J by 11 bases, 3 bases remained unmatched. CDR1 SGHNT and CDR2 YENEEA come from the germline V gene. This CDR3 is 11 amino acids long.

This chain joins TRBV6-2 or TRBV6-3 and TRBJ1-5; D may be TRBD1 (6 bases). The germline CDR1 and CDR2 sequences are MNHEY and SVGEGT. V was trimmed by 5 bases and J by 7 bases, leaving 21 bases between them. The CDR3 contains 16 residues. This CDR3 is CASSPGDISPRQPQHF. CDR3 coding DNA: TGTGCCAGCAGTCCGGGGGACATAAGCCCACGCCAGCCCCAGCATTTT.

The CDR3 region is CASSLPGTSGNTIYF. CDR3 sequence (DNA): TGTGCCAGCAGCTTACCCGGGACAAGTGGAAACACCATATATTTT. This chain joins TRBV11-2 and TRBJ1-3; possibly TRBD1 for D (6 bases). This CDR3 contains 15 residues. In germline, CDR1 is SGHAT, CDR2 FQNNGV. V lost 2 bases and J 3 bases, leaving 11 bases between the germline ends.

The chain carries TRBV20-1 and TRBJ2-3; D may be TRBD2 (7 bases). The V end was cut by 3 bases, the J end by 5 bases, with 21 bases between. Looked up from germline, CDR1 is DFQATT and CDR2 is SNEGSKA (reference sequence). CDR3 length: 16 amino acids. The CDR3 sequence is CSASLPRGRDVDTQYF. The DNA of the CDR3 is TGCAGTGCTAGTCTCCCAAGGGGGAGGGACGTAGATACGCAGTATTTT.

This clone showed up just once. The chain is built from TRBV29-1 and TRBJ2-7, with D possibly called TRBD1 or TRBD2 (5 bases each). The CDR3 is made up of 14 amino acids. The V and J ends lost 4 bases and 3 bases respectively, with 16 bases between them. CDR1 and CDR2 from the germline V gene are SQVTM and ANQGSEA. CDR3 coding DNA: TGCAGCGTTGGGGTCGGGACCAGCCGCTACGAGCAGTACTTC. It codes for CSVGVGTSRYEQYF.

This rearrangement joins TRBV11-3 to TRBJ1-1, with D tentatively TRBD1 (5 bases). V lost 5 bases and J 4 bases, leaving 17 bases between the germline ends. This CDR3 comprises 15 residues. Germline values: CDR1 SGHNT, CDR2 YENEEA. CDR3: CASSPGGVLGTEAFF. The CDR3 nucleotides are TGTGCCAGCAGCCCAGGAGGGGTGTTAGGCACTGAAGCTTTCTTT.

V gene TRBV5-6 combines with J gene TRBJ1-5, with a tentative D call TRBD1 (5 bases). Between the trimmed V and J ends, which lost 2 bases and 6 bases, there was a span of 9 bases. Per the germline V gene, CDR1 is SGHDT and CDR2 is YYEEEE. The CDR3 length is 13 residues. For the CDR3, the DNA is TGTGCCAGCAGCTTTCAGGGCACTCAGCCCCAGCATTTT. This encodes CASSFQGTQPQHF.

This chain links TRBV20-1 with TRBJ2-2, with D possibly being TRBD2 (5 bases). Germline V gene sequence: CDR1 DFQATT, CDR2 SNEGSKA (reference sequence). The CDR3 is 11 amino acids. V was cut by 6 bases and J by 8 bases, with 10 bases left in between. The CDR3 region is CSAPPGGELFF. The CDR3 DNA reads TGCAGTGCCCCACCGGGGGGGGAGCTGTTTTTT.

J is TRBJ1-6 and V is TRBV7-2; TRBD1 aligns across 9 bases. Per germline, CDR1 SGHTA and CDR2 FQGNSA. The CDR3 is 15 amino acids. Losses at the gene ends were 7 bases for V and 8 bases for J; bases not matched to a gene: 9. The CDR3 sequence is CASNLKTGGHSPLHF. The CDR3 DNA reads TGTGCCAGCAACCTCAAAACAGGGGGCCATTCACCCCTCCACTTT.

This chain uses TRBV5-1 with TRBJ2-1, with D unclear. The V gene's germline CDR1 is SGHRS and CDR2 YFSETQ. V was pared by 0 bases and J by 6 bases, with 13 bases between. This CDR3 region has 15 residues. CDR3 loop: CASSLESEYFNEQFF. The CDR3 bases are TGCGCCAGCAGCTTGGAGTCGGAATATTTCAATGAGCAGTTCTTC.

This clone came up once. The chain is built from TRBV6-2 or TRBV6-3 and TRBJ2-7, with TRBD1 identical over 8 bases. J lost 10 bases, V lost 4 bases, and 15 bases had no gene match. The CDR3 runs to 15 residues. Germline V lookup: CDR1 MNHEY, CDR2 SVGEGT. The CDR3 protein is CASSLIRGQGSEQYF. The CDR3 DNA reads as TGTGCCAGCAGTTTAATAAGAGGACAGGGCAGCGAACAGTACTTC.

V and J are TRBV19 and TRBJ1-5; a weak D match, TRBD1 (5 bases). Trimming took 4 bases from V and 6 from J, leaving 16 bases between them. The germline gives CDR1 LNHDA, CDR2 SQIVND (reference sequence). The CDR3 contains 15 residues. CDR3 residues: CASSKSFGARQPQHF. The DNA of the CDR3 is TGTGCCAGTAGTAAATCTTTCGGGGCTCGTCAGCCCCAGCATTTT.

CDR3: CASSIAGQTLYNEQFF. The CDR3 DNA follows: TGTGCCAGTAGTATCGCCGGACAGACCCTTTACAATGAGCAGTTCTTC. This sequence joins TRBV19 and TRBJ2-1; possible D gene TRBD1, 6 bases. CDR1 LNHDA and CDR2 SQIVND come from the germline V gene (reference sequence). This CDR3 is 16 amino acids long. The V gene lost 3 bases and the J gene lost 4 bases, with 16 bases spanning the gap.

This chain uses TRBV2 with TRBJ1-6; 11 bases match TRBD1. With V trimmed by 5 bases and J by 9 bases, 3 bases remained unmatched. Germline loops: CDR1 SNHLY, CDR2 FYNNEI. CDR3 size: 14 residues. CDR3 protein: CASSLDRGPSPLHF. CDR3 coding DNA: TGTGCCAGCAGTCTGGACAGGGGGCCTTCACCCCTCCACTTT.

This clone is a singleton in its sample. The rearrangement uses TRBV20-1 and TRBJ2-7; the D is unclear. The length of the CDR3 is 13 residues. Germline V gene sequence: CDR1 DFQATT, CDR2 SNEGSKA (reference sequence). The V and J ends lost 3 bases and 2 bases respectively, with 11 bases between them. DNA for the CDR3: TGCAGTGCTAGTTGGCAGGCCCCCTACGAGCAGTACTTC. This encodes CSASWQAPYEQYF.

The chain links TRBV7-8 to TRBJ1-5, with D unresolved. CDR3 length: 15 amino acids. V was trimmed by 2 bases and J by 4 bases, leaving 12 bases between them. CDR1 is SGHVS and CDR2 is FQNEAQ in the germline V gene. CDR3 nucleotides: TGTGCCAGCAGCTTAAGGTCCGGGCCTAATCAGCCCCAGCATTTT. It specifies CASSLRSGPNQPQHF. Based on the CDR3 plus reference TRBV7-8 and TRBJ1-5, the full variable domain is GAGVSQSPRYKVAKRGQDVALRCDPISGHVSLFWYQQALGQGPEFLTYFQNEAQLDKSGLPSDRFFAERPEGSVSTLKIQRTQQEDSAVYLCASSLRSGPNQPQHFGDGTRLSIL.

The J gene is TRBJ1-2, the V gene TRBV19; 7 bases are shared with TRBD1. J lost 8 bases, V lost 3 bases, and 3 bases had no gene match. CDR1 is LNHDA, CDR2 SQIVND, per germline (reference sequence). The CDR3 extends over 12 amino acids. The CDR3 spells CASSMTGIGYTF. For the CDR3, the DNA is TGTGCCAGTAGTATGACAGGGATCGGCTACACCTTC.

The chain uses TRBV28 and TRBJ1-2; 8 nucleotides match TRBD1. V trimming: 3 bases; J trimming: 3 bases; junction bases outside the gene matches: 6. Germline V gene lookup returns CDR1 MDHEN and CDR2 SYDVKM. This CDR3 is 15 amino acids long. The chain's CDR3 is CASSFADRDYYGYTF. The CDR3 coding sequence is TGTGCCAGCAGTTTTGCGGACAGGGATTACTATGGCTACACCTTC.

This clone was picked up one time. The CDR3 DNA is TGTGCCAGTCGGAGCCCCGGACAGGGAGGGACAGATACGCAGTATTTT. Translated, it gives CASRSPGQGGTDTQYF. The chain is built from TRBV2 and TRBJ2-3; a weak D match, TRBD1 (8 bases). The CDR3 is 16 amino acids. Germline lookup yields CDR1 SNHLY and CDR2 FYNNEI. Trimming removed 9 bases at V and 3 bases at J, with 22 bases between.

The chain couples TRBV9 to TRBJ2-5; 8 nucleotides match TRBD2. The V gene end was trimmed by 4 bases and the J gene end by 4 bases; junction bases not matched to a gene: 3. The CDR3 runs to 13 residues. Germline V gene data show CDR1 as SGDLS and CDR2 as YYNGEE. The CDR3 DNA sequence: TGTGCCAGCAGCCCGGGGGGGCGAGAGACCCAGTACTTC. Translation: CASSPGGRETQYF.

CDR3 in amino acids: CASGQGYYGYTF. CDR3 in DNA: TGTGCCAGCGGACAGGGCTACTATGGCTACACCTTC. This chain uses TRBV12-3 or TRBV12-4 with TRBJ1-2, with 8 bases fitting TRBD1. V was clipped by 8 bases and J by 3 bases; unmatched bases: 2. This CDR3 region has 12 residues.